Listed below are T cell receptor beta chains from one sample, sequenced in a study of T-cell reconstitution after alpha-beta-depleted transplantation in children. TCRdb passed the PCR reads through MiXCR, listing each CDR3 protein once. The sample has about a million distinct CDR3 sequences; roughly 31% are singletons. Material: PBMCs, mostly from graft donor cells, obtained 360 days after TCRalphabeta/CD19-depleted stem cell transplant. Source of these receptors: a boy less than two years old who had a stem cell transplant for SCID, so the T cells may come from the graft donor. The CDR3 runs from the conserved cysteine through the conserved F or W. Fields, in order: CDR3 protein, CDR3 DNA, V gene, clone size, D gene, J gene. The D gene is left open where the match is weak. Expanded clones get a size class; other rows say once, few or many, or leave the size out.

CASSSKGGGLGRNNEQFF TGTGCCAGCAGCTCCAAGGGGGGAGGGCTGGGGAGGAACAATGAGCAGTTCTTC TRBV7-8 - - TRBJ2-1
CASSHKHRAGELFF TGTGCCAGCAGTCATAAACACAGGGCCGGGGAGCTGTTTTTT TRBV12-3/TRBV12-4 few - TRBJ2-2
CASSLDRGKYNEQFF TGTGCCAGCAGTTTGGACAGGGGGAAGTACAATGAGCAGTTCTTC TRBV6-5 - TRBD1 TRBJ2-1
CASSLGGAGANEKLFF TGTGCCAGCAGCTTAGGAGGAGCCGGCGCGAATGAAAAACTGTTTTTT TRBV7-6 - - TRBJ1-4
CASSVGDGLDEQYF TGTGCCAGCAGCGTAGGGGACGGTTTGGACGAGCAGTACTTC TRBV9 few - TRBJ2-7
CSARASQGFTEAFF TGCAGTGCTAGAGCGTCACAGGGTTTCACTGAAGCTTTCTTT TRBV20-1 few - TRBJ1-1
CASSQGIVGVSTEAFF TGTGCCAGCAGCCAAGGAATTGTAGGGGTATCAACTGAAGCTTTCTTT TRBV4-2 few - TRBJ1-1
CASSFTGGGTGTGELFF TGTGCCAGCAGCTTTACAGGGGGAGGAACGGGCACCGGGGAGCTGTTTTTT TRBV7-2 - TRBD1 TRBJ2-2
CSVEREGQFTDTQYF TGCAGCGTGGAGCGGGAGGGCCAATTCACAGATACGCAGTATTTT TRBV29-1 - TRBD2 TRBJ2-3
CAIKGQNTDTQYF TGTGCCATCAAAGGCCAGAACACAGATACGCAGTATTTT TRBV10-3 - - TRBJ2-3
CASSLVVDEKLFF TGCGCCAGCAGCTTGGTGGTGGATGAAAAACTGTTTTTT TRBV5-1 few - TRBJ1-4
CASSQDILITVPYTEAFF TGCGCCAGCAGCCAAGATATTTTAATAACAGTCCCCTACACTGAAGCTTTCTTT TRBV4-1 few - TRBJ1-1
CASKWTAKNEKLFF TGTGCCAGCAAGTGGACGGCTAAAAATGAAAAACTGTTTTTT TRBV2 - - TRBJ1-4
CSAEMAATNEKLFF TGCAGTGCGGAGATGGCGGCAACTAATGAAAAACTGTTTTTT TRBV20-1 few - TRBJ1-4
CSATAGDSYEQYF TGCAGTGCTACCGCTGGGGACTCCTACGAGCAGTACTTC TRBV20-1 few - TRBJ2-7
CASSLFKGPVETQYF TGTGCCAGCAGCTTATTTAAGGGGCCGGTGGAGACCCAGTACTTC TRBV7-6 - - TRBJ2-5
CASSIDGGAYGEQFF TGTGCCAGTAGTATAGACGGCGGCGCCTACGGTGAGCAGTTCTTC TRBV19 - - TRBJ2-1
CASSLRLAENNEQFF TGTGCCAGCAGCTTGCGACTAGCGGAGAACAATGAGCAGTTCTTC TRBV5-4 few TRBD2 TRBJ2-1
CASSLGAAGTDTGELFF TGTGCCAGCAGCCTGGGGGCAGCCGGGACAGACACCGGGGAGCTGTTTTTT TRBV5-6 - TRBD1 TRBJ2-2
CASSQSEMNTEAFF TGTGCCAGCAGCCAATCAGAGATGAACACTGAAGCTTTCTTT TRBV5-5 few - TRBJ1-1
CSASQGLAGFLDTQYF TGCAGTGCTAGTCAGGGACTAGCGGGGTTCTTGGATACGCAGTATTTT TRBV20-1 - TRBD2 TRBJ2-3
CASQQGHTEAFF TGTGCCAGCCAACAGGGCCACACTGAAGCTTTCTTT TRBV7-8 - - TRBJ1-1
CASSPRTGGRQPQHF TGTGCCAGCAGCCCTCGGACAGGGGGACGGCAGCCCCAGCATTTT TRBV7-6 - TRBD1 TRBJ1-5
CASSRRSPTNEKLFF TGTGCCAGCAGCCGCCGATCACCAACTAATGAAAAACTGTTTTTT TRBV7-9 once - TRBJ1-4
CASSISYSSREQFF TGTGCCAGTAGTATATCCTATTCGTCCCGTGAGCAGTTCTTC TRBV19 - - TRBJ2-1
CAISGEGGPMQETQYF TGTGCCATCAGTGGGGAGGGGGGGCCAATGCAAGAGACCCAGTACTTC TRBV10-3 few - TRBJ2-5
CATNWDSNQPQHF TGTGCCACCAACTGGGATAGCAATCAGCCCCAGCATTTT TRBV10-3 - - TRBJ1-5
CASSSSPTGNRITYEQYF TGTGCCAGCAGTTCGTCCCCGACAGGGAATAGGATTACCTACGAGCAGTACTTC TRBV6-2/TRBV6-3 - TRBD1 TRBJ2-7
CASSGPTGSQSLRGNTIYF TGTGCCAGCAGCGGACCGACGGGTTCCCAGTCTCTGAGAGGAAACACCATATATTTT TRBV9 - - TRBJ1-3
CASSETGTVSYEQYF TGTGCCAGCAGTGAGACCGGGACTGTTTCCTACGAGCAGTACTTC TRBV2 few - TRBJ2-7
CASSSSRQGVGYGYTF TGTGCCAGCAGTTCGAGTAGACAGGGAGTGGGGTATGGCTACACCTTC TRBV27 - TRBD1 TRBJ1-2
CASSLDSTSGEDTQYF TGTGCCAGCAGCTTAGATAGCACTAGCGGGGAAGATACGCAGTATTTT TRBV7-2 few TRBD2 TRBJ2-3
CATSPTASKTGELFF TGTGCCACCAGCCCAACAGCTTCTAAAACCGGGGAGCTGTTTTTT TRBV15 - - TRBJ2-2
CASRGRLSATEAFF TGTGCCAGCCGGGGACGGCTGTCCGCCACTGAAGCTTTCTTT TRBV5-6 - - TRBJ1-1
CATSDKTTSGNEQFF TGTGCCACCAGTGATAAGACAACCTCTGGGAATGAGCAGTTCTTC TRBV24-1 - - TRBJ2-1
CASSLTGVRLAGEASTDTQYF TGTGCCAGCAGCTTAACGGGTGTCAGGCTAGCGGGGGAAGCGAGCACAGATACGCAGTATTTT TRBV7-3 many TRBD2 TRBJ2-3
CSVSQGGKTEAFF TGCAGCGTTTCCCAGGGTGGAAAGACTGAAGCTTTCTTT TRBV29-1 - - TRBJ1-1